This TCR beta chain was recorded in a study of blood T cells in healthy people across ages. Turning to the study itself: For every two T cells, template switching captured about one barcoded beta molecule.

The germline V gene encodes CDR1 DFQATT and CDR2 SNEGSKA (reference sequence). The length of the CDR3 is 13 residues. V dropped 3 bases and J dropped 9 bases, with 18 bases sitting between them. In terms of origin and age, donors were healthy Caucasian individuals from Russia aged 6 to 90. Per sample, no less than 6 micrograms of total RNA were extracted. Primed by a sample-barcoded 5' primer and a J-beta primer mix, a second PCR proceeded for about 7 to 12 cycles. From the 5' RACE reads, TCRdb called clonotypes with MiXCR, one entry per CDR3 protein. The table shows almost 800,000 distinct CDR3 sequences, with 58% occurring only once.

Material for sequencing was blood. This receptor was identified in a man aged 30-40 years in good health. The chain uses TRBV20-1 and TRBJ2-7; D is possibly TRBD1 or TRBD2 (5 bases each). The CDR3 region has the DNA TGCAGTGCTAGTCCTAGTGGGGGTGTGGGGCAGTACTTC. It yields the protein CSASPSGGVGQYF.